The TCR beta chain described here comes from a study of T cells in Graves' hyperthyroidism and ophthalmopathy. TCR beta CDR3 regions were amplified from RNA. First-round RT-PCR of the TCR CDR3 relied on the HTBI primer set. Each CDR3 protein gets one entry after TCRdb re-called the multiplex PCR reads with MiXCR. The sample yields 300,000 to 450,000 distinct CDR3 sequences, over 15% seen once. Ophthalmopathy patients had moderate-to-severe active disease, CAS ≥3, NOSPECS ≥4, and disease duration under 3 months. This CDR3 comprises 15 residues. Per germline, CDR1 DFQATT and CDR2 SNEGSKA (reference sequence). Trimming stripped 4 bases from V and 0 bases from J, with 16 bases between. There are many counts of this clonotype.

The sequenced sample was blood. The clonotype was recovered from a woman aged 40 to 49 with Graves' ophthalmopathy. The chain links TRBV20-1 to TRBJ2-7; D is perhaps TRBD1 (5 bases). CDR3 loop: CSANALQVLSYEQYF. DNA for the CDR3: TGCAGTGCTAACGCCTTACAGGTTCTCTCCTACGAGCAGTACTTC.